This T cell receptor beta chain was captured in a study of immune characterization of retroperitoneal liposarcoma. By share of the sample, this clonotype is medium-sized. This CDR3 contains 19 residues. The germline V gene has CDR1 SGHTA and CDR2 FQGNSA. J lost 0 bases, V lost 5 bases, and 12 bases had no gene match. TCRdb used MiXCR to reprocess the PCR reads, holding one entry per CDR3 protein. The table includes 10,000 or so distinct CDR3 sequences, around a quarter detected once. The chain recombines TRBV7-2 with TRBJ2-1, with 11 positions matching TRBD2. Sequencing used tumor tissue. This clonotype was obtained from a male donor with retroperitoneal liposarcoma. For the CDR3, the DNA is TGTGCCAGCAGCAGCCCTACTAGCGGGGGTCTGAGCTCCTACAATGAGCAGTTCTTC. Amino acids: CASSSPTSGGLSSYNEQFF.